These 10 T cell receptor beta chains were all obtained from the same sample, sequenced in a study of cytomegalovirus exposure and HLA in healthy donors (dated by TCRdb to about 2017). The library was generated by the immunoSEQ multiplex PCR assay. For the multiplex PCR, a mixture combining 60 forward primers for TCR Vbeta segments and 13 reverse primers for TCR Jbeta segments was used. The clones in this table, taken by TCRdb from immuneACCESS, are in-frame only. Not every clone is retained; where verified, under half of the shortfall comes from an unresolved V gene, and the cause of the rest is unknown. This sample gives about 140,000 clones in total; roughly 80% of them show up just once. The ten biggest clones cover approximately 2.9% of the sample. Sequenced material: PBMCs. Source of these receptors: a woman aged 30 to 39 in good health and CMV-seronegative.

This clone was detected only a few times. As DNA, the CDR3 is TGTGCCAGCAGCTTGGTGGCAGGATCATACGAGCAGTACTTC. Translation: CASSLVAGSYEQYF. This chain connects TRBV5-6 to TRBJ2-7; D remains unclear. V was trimmed by 0 bases and J by 4 bases, leaving 11 bases between them. CDR3 size: 14 residues. Germline V gene sequence: CDR1 SGHDT, CDR2 YYEEEE. The entire variable domain, with the rest obtained from reference TRBV5-6 and TRBJ2-7, is as follows: DAGVTQSPTHLIKTRGQQVTLRCSPKSGHDTVSWYQQALGQGPQFIFQYYEEEERQRGNFPDRFSGHQFPNYSSELNVNALLLGDSALYLCASSLVAGSYEQYFGPGTRLTVT.

Comments on this clone: Germline and junction disagree at one end, which may indicate a read error. The CDR3 region is CASNQGRQGTDEQYF. Here the CDR3 DNA reads TGCGCCAGCAACCAAGGTCGACAGGGAACGGACGAGCAGTACTTC. This sequence joins TRBV4-1 and TRBJ2-7; TRBD1 matches 7 bases. The CDR3 has 15 amino acids. CDR1 MGHRA and CDR2 YSYEKL come from the germline V gene.

This rearrangement joins TRBV19 to TRBJ1-5; the D is unclear. The CDR3 covers 14 residues. Trimming left V 2 bases short and J 4 bases short, with 9 bases between. Germline CDR1 and CDR2: LNHDA and SQIVND (reference sequence). The CDR3 loop reads CASSIRTGNQPQHF. The CDR3 DNA sequence: TGTGCCAGTAGTATAAGGACGGGGAATCAGCCCCAGCATTTT.

This chain links TRBV2 with TRBJ1-6, with D uncertain. Germline-derived CDR1 and CDR2 are SNHLY and FYNNEI. This CDR3 is built from 15 residues. The V gene lost 0 bases and the J gene lost 10 bases, with 13 bases spanning the gap. CDR3 sequence: CASSEAEGKGSPLHF. CDR3 nucleotides: TGTGCCAGCAGTGAAGCGGAGGGTAAGGGATCACCCCTCCACTTT.

J is TRBJ1-5 and V is TRBV6-1, with 12 nucleotides matching TRBD1. V was clipped by 4 bases and J by 6 bases; unmatched bases: 7. Germline assignment: CDR1 MNHNS and CDR2 SASEGT. The CDR3 spans 16 residues. CDR3 sequence reads: CASSVYGTGGGQPQHF. CDR3 in DNA: TGTGCCAGCAGTGTTTACGGGACAGGGGGCGGTCAGCCCCAGCATTTT.

The chain links TRBV5-1 to TRBJ1-4, with D possibly TRBD1 on 6 matching bases. V lost 2 bases and J lost 7, with 15 bases in between. CDR3 length: 15 amino acids. Germline V gene data show CDR1 as SGHRS and CDR2 as YFSETQ. The CDR3 DNA is TGCGCCAGCAGCTTATCGGGACACTCAAGTGAAAAACTGTTTTTT. Its translation is CASSLSGHSSEKLFF.

The chain joins TRBV29-1 to TRBJ2-2; tentatively, D is TRBD1 (5 bases). Trimming took 6 bases from V and 6 from J, leaving 14 bases between them. The CDR3 contains 13 residues. Per the germline V gene, CDR1 is SQVTM and CDR2 is ANQGSEA. The CDR3 reads CSVKTVGPGELFF. The DNA of the CDR3 is TGCAGCGTCAAGACAGTTGGACCCGGGGAGCTGTTTTTT.

V is TRBV4-1 and J is TRBJ2-3; TRBD2 matches 11 bases. Germline V gene lookup returns CDR1 MGHRA and CDR2 YSYEKL. The CDR3 loop spans 16 amino acids. The junction had 6 bases not matched to a gene; V was cut back by 5 bases and J by 2 bases. The CDR3 protein is CASSSGTSGTTDTQYF. DNA of the CDR3: TGCGCCAGCAGCTCGGGGACTAGCGGAACCACAGATACGCAGTATTTT.

This clone showed up just a few times. The gene calls are TRBV28 and TRBJ1-4; 9 bases agree with TRBD1. Germline trimming cut 4 bases from V and 7 bases from J; bases unmatched to any gene: 7. The CDR3 has 15 residues. Germline loops: CDR1 MDHEN, CDR2 SYDVKM. The CDR3 protein is CASSSQQGAIEKLFF. The CDR3, as DNA: TGTGCCAGCAGTTCCCAACAGGGGGCGATTGAAAAACTGTTTTTT.

The chain uses TRBV5-1 and TRBJ2-5; weak D call: TRBD2 (6 bases). Trimming pared 2 bases from V and 5 bases from J, leaving 16 bases between. The CDR3 totals 15 residues. Germline CDR1 is SGHRS and CDR2 is YFSETQ. The CDR3, as DNA: TGCGCCAGCAGCTTTTCGGACGATCGGGGGGAGACCCAGTACTTC. Translation: CASSFSDDRGETQYF.